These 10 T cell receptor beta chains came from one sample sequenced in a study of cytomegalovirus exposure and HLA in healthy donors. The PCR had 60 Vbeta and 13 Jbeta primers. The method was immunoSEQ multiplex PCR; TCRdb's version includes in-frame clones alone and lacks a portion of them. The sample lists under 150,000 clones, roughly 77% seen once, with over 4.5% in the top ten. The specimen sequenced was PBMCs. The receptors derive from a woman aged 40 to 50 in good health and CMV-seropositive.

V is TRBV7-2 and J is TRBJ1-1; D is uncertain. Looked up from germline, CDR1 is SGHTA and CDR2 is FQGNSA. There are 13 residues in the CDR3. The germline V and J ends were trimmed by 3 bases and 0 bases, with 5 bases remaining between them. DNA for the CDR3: TGTGCCAGCAGCTTTACTATGAACACTGAAGCTTTCTTT. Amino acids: CASSFTMNTEAFF. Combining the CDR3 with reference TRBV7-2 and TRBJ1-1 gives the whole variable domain GAGVSQSPSNKVTEKGKDVELRCDPISGHTALYWYRQSLGQGLEFLIYFQGNSAPDKSGLPSDRFSAERTGGSVSTLTIQRTQQEDSAVYLCASSFTMNTEAFFGQGTRLTVV.

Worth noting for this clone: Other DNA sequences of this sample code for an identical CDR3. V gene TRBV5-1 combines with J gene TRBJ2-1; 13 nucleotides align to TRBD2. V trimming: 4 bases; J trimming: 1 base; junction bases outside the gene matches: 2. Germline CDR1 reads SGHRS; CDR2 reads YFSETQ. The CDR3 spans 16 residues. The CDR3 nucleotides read TGCGCCAGCAGCCGGACTAGCGGGGGATCCTACAATGAGCAGTTCTTC. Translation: CASSRTSGGSYNEQFF. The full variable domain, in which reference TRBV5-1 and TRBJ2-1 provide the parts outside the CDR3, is KAGVTQTPRYLIKTRGQQVTLSCSPISGHRSVSWYQQTPGQGLQFLFEYFSETQRNKGNFPGRFSGRQFSNSRSEMNVSTLELGDSALYLCASSRTSGGSYNEQFFGPGTRLTVL.

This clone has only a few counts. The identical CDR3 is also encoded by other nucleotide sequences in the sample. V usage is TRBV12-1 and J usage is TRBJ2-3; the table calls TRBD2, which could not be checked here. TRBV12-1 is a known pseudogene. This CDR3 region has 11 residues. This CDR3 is CASSPRDTQYF. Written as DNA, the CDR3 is TGTGCCAGCAGCCCGAGAGATACGCAGTATTTT.

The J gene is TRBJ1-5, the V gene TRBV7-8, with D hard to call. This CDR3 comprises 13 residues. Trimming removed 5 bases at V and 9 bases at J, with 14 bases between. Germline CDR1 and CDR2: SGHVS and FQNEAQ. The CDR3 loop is CASSPGGLWPQHF. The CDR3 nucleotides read TGTGCCAGCAGCCCCGGCGGCCTGTGGCCCCAGCATTTT.

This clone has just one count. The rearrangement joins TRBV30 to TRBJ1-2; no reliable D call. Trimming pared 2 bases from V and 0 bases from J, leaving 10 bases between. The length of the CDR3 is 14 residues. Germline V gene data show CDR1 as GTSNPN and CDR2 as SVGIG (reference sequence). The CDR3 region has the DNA TGTGCCTGGAGTAGGGAACTAGCTAACTATGGCTACACCTTC. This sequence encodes CAWSRELANYGYTF.

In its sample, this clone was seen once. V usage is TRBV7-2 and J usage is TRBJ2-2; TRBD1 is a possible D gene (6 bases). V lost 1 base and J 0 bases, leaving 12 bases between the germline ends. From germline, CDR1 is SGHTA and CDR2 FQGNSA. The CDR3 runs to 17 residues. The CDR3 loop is CASSLVRGTPNTGELFF. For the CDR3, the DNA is TGTGCCAGCAGCTTAGTTAGAGGGACACCGAACACCGGGGAGCTGTTTTTT.

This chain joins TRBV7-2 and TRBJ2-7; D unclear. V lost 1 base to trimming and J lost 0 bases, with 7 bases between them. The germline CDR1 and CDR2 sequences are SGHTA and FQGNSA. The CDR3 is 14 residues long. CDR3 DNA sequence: TGTGCCAGCAGCTTAGTAGAATCCTCCTACGAGCAGTACTTC. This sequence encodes CASSLVESSYEQYF.

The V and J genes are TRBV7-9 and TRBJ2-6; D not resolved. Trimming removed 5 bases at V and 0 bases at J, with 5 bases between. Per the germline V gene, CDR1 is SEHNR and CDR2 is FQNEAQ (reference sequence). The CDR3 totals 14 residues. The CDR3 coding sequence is TGTGCCAGCAGCCCTTTCTCTGGGGCCAACGTCCTGACTTTC. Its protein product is CASSPFSGANVLTF.

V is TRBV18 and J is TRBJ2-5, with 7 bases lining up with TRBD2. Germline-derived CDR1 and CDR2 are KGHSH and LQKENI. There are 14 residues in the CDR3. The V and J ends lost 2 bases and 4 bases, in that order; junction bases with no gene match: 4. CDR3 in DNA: TGTGCCAGCTCACCAGAGTCGGGGGGAGAGACCCAGTACTTC. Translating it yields CASSPESGGETQYF. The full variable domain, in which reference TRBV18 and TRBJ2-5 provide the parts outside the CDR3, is NAGVMQNPRHLVRRRGQEARLRCSPMKGHSHVYWYRQLPEEGLKFMVYLQKENIIDESGMPKERFSAEFPKEGPSILRIQQVVRGDSAAYFCASSPESGGETQYFGPGTRLLVL.

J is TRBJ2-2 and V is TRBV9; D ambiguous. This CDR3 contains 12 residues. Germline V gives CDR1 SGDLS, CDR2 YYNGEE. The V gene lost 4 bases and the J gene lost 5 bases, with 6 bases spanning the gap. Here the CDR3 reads CASSYGTGELFF. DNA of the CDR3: TGTGCCAGCAGCTACGGGACCGGGGAGCTGTTTTTT.